Listed below are T cell receptor beta chains from one sample, sequenced in a study of T cell repertoires in cytomegalovirus infection. Antigen specificity for these receptors is unknown. TCRdb re-called the reads through MiXCR, storing one row per CDR3 protein. The sample consists of roughly 570,000 distinct CDR3 sequences, around 40% of them appearing once. Sequencing used cultured PBMCs, obtained from culture after CMV antigen stimulation. Receptors were obtained from a human donor in good health (CMV status not recorded). Some clones in this sample may be carry-over from other donors' samples. The conserved cysteine and the conserved F or W are not part of the CDR3 here.

>TRBJ1-1|TRBV10-2
ASSDWRSLQLMNTEAF
>TRBJ2-2|TRBV7-2
ASSLNLIGAGELF
>TRBJ2-7|TRBV2
ASQEDLLGEQY
>TRBJ1-6|TRBV5-1
ASRDRGSSYNSPLH
>TRBJ1-5|TRBV7-8
ASTPRESNQPQH
>TRBJ2-3|TRBV7-2
ASSLLRWSGTDTQY
>TRBJ2-3|TRBV29-1
SHPRDKLTDTQY
>TRBJ2-7|TRBV7-2
ASSPAGNSYEQY
>TRBJ1-3|TRBV10-3
AISQSSGNTIY
>TRBJ1-4|TRBV7-2
ASSLWLRSGYSNEKLF
>TRBJ1-2|TRBV7-2
ASSPQGGAGGYT
>TRBJ2-1|TRBV14
ASSQDTYDEQF
>TRBJ2-5|TRBV19
ASSTLAGGLTETQY
>TRBJ2-7|TRBV7-2
ASSSSPGNYEQY
>TRBJ2-5|TRBV6-1
ASSETPQETQY
>TRBJ1-6|TRBV7-2
ASRLTGSYNSPLH
>TRBJ2-7|TRBV11-2
ASSLVRQGAGEQY
>TRBJ2-3|TRBV5-1
ASSLPGLGPTDTQY
>TRBJ1-2|TRBV19
ASSQGIRDGYT